This T cell receptor beta chain was retrieved from a study of blood T cell repertoires in COVID-19. Study overall: Both acute and convalescent COVID-19 samples were obtained from the United States, Italy and Spain. Nucleic acid was either cDNA or gDNA, and it came from T cells, B-cell-depleted T cells, or PBMCs.

The CDR3 is 15 amino acids. CDR1 and CDR2 (germline): MNHNY, SVGAGI (reference sequence). V shed 6 bases and J shed 2 bases, with 14 bases lying between them. In the original analysis: Reference gene primer amplification yielded estimated nucleated cell counts. Produced via immunoSEQ multiplex PCR; TCRdb's table is partial and in-frame only. That table supplies the V and J calls and clone size; D and trimming were determined from the DNA. The data hold approximately 72,000 clones, with approximately 87% observed a single time. This chain links TRBV6-6 with TRBJ1-5; D uncertain. Sequencing used peripheral blood. This receptor was obtained from a woman aged 80 or over with acute or convalescent COVID-19. CDR3 in DNA: TGTGCCAGCAGCCCCCTGGGAGCCGGCAATCAGCCCCAGCATTTT. Translation gives CASSPLGAGNQPQHF.